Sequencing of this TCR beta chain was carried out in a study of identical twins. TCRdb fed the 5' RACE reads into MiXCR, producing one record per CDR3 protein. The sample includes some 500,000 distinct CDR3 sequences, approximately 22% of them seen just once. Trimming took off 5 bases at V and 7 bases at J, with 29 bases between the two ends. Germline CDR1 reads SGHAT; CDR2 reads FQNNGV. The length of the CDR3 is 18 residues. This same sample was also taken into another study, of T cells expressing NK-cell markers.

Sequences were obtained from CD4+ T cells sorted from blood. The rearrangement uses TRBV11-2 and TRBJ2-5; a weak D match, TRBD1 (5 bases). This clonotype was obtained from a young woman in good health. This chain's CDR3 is CASSPKLRGSASKRTQYF. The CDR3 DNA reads TGTGCCAGCAGCCCCAAACTTAGGGGCTCCGCCAGTAAACGGACCCAGTACTTC.